The 19 T cell receptor beta chains below come from one sample, sequenced in a study of blood T cell repertoires in COVID-19. Method: immunoSEQ multiplex PCR; TCRdb's copy keeps in-frame clones and lacks some. The repertoire has 50,000 or so clones, less than 80% of them found once; the top ten carry more than 25%. Sample: peripheral blood. These receptor sequences come from a man between 65 and 85 years old with acute or convalescent COVID-19.

The chain recombines TRBV7-9 with TRBJ2-7; D is ambiguous. CDR1 is SEHNR and CDR2 is FQNEAQ in the germline V gene (reference sequence). CDR3 length: 12 residues. Trimming took 5 bases from V and 3 from J, leaving 8 bases between them. CDR3 in DNA: TGTGCCAGCAGCCCCACGGGCTACGAGCAGTACTTC. This encodes CASSPTGYEQYF.

V is TRBV11-3 and J is TRBJ2-3, with D uncertain. Germline V gene lookup returns CDR1 SGHNT and CDR2 YENEEA. CDR3 length: 13 amino acids. Between the trimmed V and J ends, which lost 0 bases and 6 bases, there was a span of 7 bases. Written as DNA, the CDR3 is TGTGCCAGCAGCTTAGATCGGTGGGATACGCAGTATTTT. This gives the protein CASSLDRWDTQYF.

V is TRBV5-1 and J is TRBJ1-1; D call uncertain. Germline V CDR1 and CDR2: SGHRS, YFSETQ. The CDR3 loop spans 13 amino acids. The germline V and J ends were trimmed by 5 bases and 10 bases, with 18 bases remaining between them. The CDR3 DNA follows: TGCGCCAGCAGTCTTGACGGGGTGTCTGGAGCTTTCTTT. This gives the protein CASSLDGVSGAFF.

The V and J genes are TRBV19 and TRBJ2-2; D gene uncertain. Germline V gene lookup returns CDR1 LNHDA and CDR2 SQIVND (reference sequence). This CDR3 is 13 amino acids long. The ends were cut back, 6 bases at V and 3 bases at J, with 8 bases in the middle. CDR3 protein: CASSPVYTGELFF. CDR3 bases: TGTGCCAGTAGCCCCGTTTACACCGGGGAGCTGTTTTTT.

The gene calls are TRBV5-6 and TRBJ1-6, with D maybe TRBD1 (5 bases). CDR1 SGHDT and CDR2 YYEEEE come from the germline V gene. V was shortened by 2 bases and J by 0 bases, with 15 bases between the two germline ends. CDR3 length: 18 residues. The CDR3 nucleotides are TGTGCCAGCAGCTTTATACTTGACAGAAGCTCCTATAATTCACCCCTCCACTTT. Amino acids: CASSFILDRSSYNSPLHF.

The chain couples TRBV5-1 to TRBJ2-5; 12 nucleotides align to TRBD1. Looked up from germline, CDR1 is SGHRS and CDR2 is YFSETQ. The CDR3 runs 13 residues. With V trimmed by 0 bases and J by 13 bases, 4 bases remained unmatched. The CDR3, as DNA: TGCGCCAGCAGCTTGGCCCGGGACAGGGGGCCGTACTTC. It is translated as CASSLARDRGPYF.

The chain is built from TRBV5-4 and TRBJ2-2; weak D call: TRBD2 (6 bases). The CDR3 spans 16 residues. With 5 bases removed from V and 3 bases from J, the gap between germline ends came to 17 bases. Germline lookup yields CDR1 SGHNT and CDR2 YYREEE (reference sequence). The CDR3 bases are TGTGCCAGCAGTCCTCAGAGAGGGAGGTACACCGGGGAGCTGTTTTTT. As protein: CASSPQRGRYTGELFF.

This chain links TRBV21-1 with TRBJ1-2; whether TRBD1, the table's D call, matches the DNA was not checked. TRBV21-1 has pseudogene status. CDR3 length equals 16 residues. DNA of the CDR3: TGTGCCAGCAGCACGTTTAGACAGATTTTCTTAATTAGCTACACCTTC. It is translated as CASSTFRQIFLISYTF.

This clone has just one count. The chain combines TRBV7-2 with TRBJ2-5; D is uncertain. The germline gives CDR1 SGHTA, CDR2 FQGNSA. The CDR3 sequence is 13 residues long. V was clipped by 3 bases and J by 5 bases, with 10 bases between them. This CDR3 reads CASSFARFETQYF. The CDR3 nucleotides are TGTGCCAGCAGCTTTGCTAGGTTCGAGACCCAGTACTTC.

A few counts support this clone. The genes are TRBV11-2 and TRBJ2-1; possible D gene TRBD1, 6 bases. The CDR3 has 17 residues. V was pared by 5 bases and J by 0 bases, with 17 bases between. Germline V lookup: CDR1 SGHAT, CDR2 FQNNGV. CDR3 loop: CASSTYRVLSSYNEQFF. The CDR3 DNA sequence: TGTGCCAGCAGCACGTACAGGGTTTTAAGCTCCTACAATGAGCAGTTCTTC. The full variable domain, with the rest looked up from reference TRBV11-2 and TRBJ2-1, is EAGVAQSPRYKIIEKRQSVAFWCNPISGHATLYWYQQILGQGPKLLIQFQNNGVVDDSQLPKDRFSAERLKGVDSTLKIQPAKLEDSAVYLCASSTYRVLSSYNEQFFGPGTRLTVL.

The CDR3 coding sequence is TGCGCCAGCAGCTCGAGGACAGGGTGGCACGAGCAGTACTTC. It yields the protein CASSSRTGWHEQYF. V and J are TRBV5-1 and TRBJ2-7; 8 nucleotides align to TRBD1. Unmatched junction bases numbered 7, after V lost 3 bases and J lost 5 bases. The CDR3 has 14 amino acids. Germline values: CDR1 SGHRS, CDR2 YFSETQ.

Only a few counts were recorded for this clone. The chain has TRBV19 and TRBJ1-2, with 7 nucleotides matching TRBD1. This CDR3 is built from 17 residues. Trimming cost V 4 bases and J 4 bases; bases outside gene matches: 15. Germline V CDR1 and CDR2: LNHDA, SQIVND (reference sequence). CDR3 residues: CASSTTIDGGGPYGYTF. CDR3 sequence (DNA): TGTGCCAGTAGTACAACTATAGATGGAGGGGGCCCCTATGGCTACACCTTC.

This chain connects TRBV3-1 (or the pseudogene TRBV3-2) to TRBJ1-2; D is possibly TRBD1 (5 bases). Trimming removed 0 bases at V and 7 bases at J, with 15 bases between. This CDR3 comprises 15 residues. From germline, CDR1 is LGHDT and CDR2 YNNKEL (reference sequence). CDR3 sequence: CASSQEARTTRGYTF. DNA of the CDR3: TGTGCCAGCAGCCAAGAGGCTAGGACAACGCGTGGCTACACCTTC.

The V and J genes are TRBV5-5 and TRBJ1-1; no firm D call. Between the trimmed V and J ends, which lost 4 bases and 4 bases, there was a span of 8 bases. Germline CDR1 SGHKS, CDR2 YYEKEE (reference sequence). The CDR3 consists of 12 residues. The CDR3 sequence is CASSRDTTEAFF. The CDR3 DNA reads as TGTGCCAGCAGCCGGGATACCACTGAAGCTTTCTTT. Together with reference TRBV5-5 and TRBJ1-1, the CDR3 gives the full variable domain: DAGVTQSPTHLIKTRGQQVTLRCSPISGHKSVSWYQQVLGQGPQFIFQYYEKEERGRGNFPDRFSARQFPNYSSELNVNALLLGDSALYLCASSRDTTEAFFGQGTRLTVV.

The chain uses TRBV27 and TRBJ1-1; a weak D match, TRBD1 (5 bases). The CDR3 loop spans 11 amino acids. V lost 4 bases to trimming and J lost 8 bases, with 8 bases between them. The germline CDR1 and CDR2 sequences are MNHEY and SMNVEV (reference sequence). The CDR3 sequence is CASSYRGEAFF. The CDR3 DNA follows: TGTGCCAGCAGTTACCGGGGGGAAGCTTTCTTT.

This chain links TRBV2 with TRBJ2-5; 7 positions agree with TRBD2. In germline, CDR1 is SNHLY, CDR2 FYNNEI. The CDR3 covers 13 residues. The V segment lost 4 bases and the J segment 4 bases; nucleotides outside the gene matches: 3. The CDR3: CASSVPSGETQYF. DNA for the CDR3: TGTGCCAGCAGTGTGCCTAGCGGAGAGACCCAGTACTTC.

In this sample, this clone turned up a few times. The chain employs TRBV12-2 and TRBJ1-2; the D call TRBD1 from the table was never checked on the DNA. TRBV12-2 is noted as a pseudogene. The CDR3 sequence is 15 residues long. The CDR3 DNA reads as TGTGCAAGTCGCTTAGCCCCTGGACAGGGGACTGGCTACACCTTC. This sequence encodes CASRLAPGQGTGYTF.

This clone showed up just once. The chain recombines TRBV29-1 with TRBJ1-2; TRBD1 matches 10 bases. Germline CDR1 is SQVTM and CDR2 is ANQGSEA. V lost 6 bases, J lost 6 bases, and 4 bases stayed unmatched. The CDR3 length is 12 residues. The CDR3 here is CSVFDRGHGYTF. Written as DNA, the CDR3 is TGCAGCGTGTTCGACAGGGGGCATGGCTACACCTTC.

V usage is TRBV6-1 and J usage is TRBJ1-3; no definite D call. Trimming removed 3 bases at V and 0 bases at J, with 12 bases between. Germline V gives CDR1 MNHNS, CDR2 SASEGT. The CDR3 is 16 amino acids. This CDR3 reads CASSEVFAGSGNTIYF. In nucleotides, the CDR3 is TGTGCCAGCAGTGAGGTATTTGCAGGCTCTGGAAACACCATATATTTT.